What follows are 12 T cell receptor beta chains derived from one specimen sequenced in a study of spatial heterogeneity in lung cancer. TCRdb processed the 5' RACE reads anew with MiXCR; each CDR3 protein has one entry. The repertoire holds approximately 50,000 distinct CDR3 sequences, with roughly 7.4% as singletons. Stated time point: blood at routine non-recurrence follow-up after resection. Sequencing of whole RNA from tumor, nontumor lung or frozen PBMC involved no sorting. This specimen consisted of PBMCs, obtained at follow-up. These receptors all stem from a female donor with early-stage non-small cell lung cancer.

This clonotype was found a few times. The chain uses TRBV24-1 and TRBJ1-5, with TRBD1 identical over 8 bases. The J segment lost 6 bases and the V segment lost 3 bases, leaving 9 bases of the junction unmatched. CDR1 and CDR2 from the germline V gene are KGHDR and SFDVKD. The CDR3 is 16 amino acids. CDR3 sequence reads: CATSDARTGSSQPQHF. The DNA for the CDR3 is TGTGCCACCAGTGATGCCCGGACAGGGAGTAGTCAGCCCCAGCATTTT.

V usage is TRBV18 and J usage is TRBJ2-7; D not certain. The CDR3 is 12 amino acids. Germline CDR1 is KGHSH and CDR2 is LQKENI. V was pared by 3 bases and J by 7 bases, with 10 bases between. The CDR3 DNA sequence: TGTGCCAGCTCACCCCCCGTAGGAGAGCAGTACTTC. Its translation: CASSPPVGEQYF.

This chain links TRBV10-3 with TRBJ1-2; D uncertain. Germline CDR1 ENHRY, CDR2 SYGVKD. Trimming took off 3 bases at V and 1 base at J, with 9 bases between the two ends. CDR3 size: 14 residues. CDR3 in DNA: TGTGCCATCAGTGAACGGACGGTTAACTATGGCTACACCTTC. Translation: CAISERTVNYGYTF.

The rearrangement uses TRBV5-1 and TRBJ1-1; 7 bases are shared with TRBD1. Germline V gene data show CDR1 as SGHRS and CDR2 as YFSETQ. The length of the CDR3 is 12 residues. V shed 0 bases and J 7 bases; nucleotides not matched to a gene: 0. DNA of the CDR3: TGCGCCAGCAGCTTGGGGGACAGTGAAGCTTTCTTT. Its translation: CASSLGDSEAFF.

This clonotype turned up a few times. Relative to the germline gene, one junction end is altered; a read error may explain this. The chain carries TRBV5-1 and TRBJ1-2, with D perhaps matching TRBD1 (5 bases). Germline V lookup: CDR1 SGHRS, CDR2 YFSETQ. This CDR3 is 13 amino acids long. CDR3 in amino acids: CTSSPTESYGYTF. For the CDR3, the DNA is TGCACCAGCAGCCCGACAGAGTCCTATGGCTACACCTTC.

Only a few counts were recorded for this clonotype. The rearrangement uses TRBV5-1 and TRBJ2-6; either TRBD1 or TRBD2 may supply D (5 bases each). Per germline, CDR1 SGHRS and CDR2 YFSETQ. CDR3 length: 17 residues. The germline V and J ends were trimmed by 2 bases and 0 bases, with 12 bases remaining between them. In DNA form, the CDR3 reads TGCGCCAGCAGCTTCTACGGGACGGTCTCTGGGGCCAACGTCCTGACTTTC. This gives the protein CASSFYGTVSGANVLTF.

The chain has TRBV6-2 or TRBV6-3 and TRBJ2-3, with 9 bases identical to TRBD2. V gave up 0 bases and J gave up 3 bases; unmatched junction bases: 4. This CDR3 is built from 16 residues. Germline CDR1 MNHEY, CDR2 SVGEGT. CDR3 DNA: TGTGCCAGCAGTTACTCGCCGCGGGGGGGGACAGATACGCAGTATTTT. Translation: CASSYSPRGGTDTQYF.

In its sample, this clonotype was seen many times. This chain uses TRBV11-2 with TRBJ2-7, with TRBD1 matching 10 bases. The V and J ends lost 5 bases and 4 bases, in that order; junction bases with no gene match: 8. From germline, CDR1 is SGHAT and CDR2 FQNNGV. This CDR3 region has 15 residues. This CDR3 is CASSQADRGMYEQYF. In nucleotides, the CDR3 is TGTGCCAGCAGCCAAGCGGACAGGGGGATGTACGAGCAGTACTTC.

As DNA, the CDR3 is TGTGCCAGCACTCCATACAGGGGCTACGAGCAGTACTTC. It translates to CASTPYRGYEQYF. The chain couples TRBV6-2 or TRBV6-3 to TRBJ2-7; TRBD1 matches 7 bases. The CDR3 sequence is 13 residues long. Germline V gene sequence: CDR1 MNHEY, CDR2 SVGEGT. The trim removed 7 bases at V and 3 bases at J, leaving 6 bases unmatched.

Many counts were recorded for this clonotype. The rearrangement uses TRBV5-1 and TRBJ2-5; TRBD1 might be the D (6 bases). V lost 4 bases and J 3 bases, leaving 13 bases between the germline ends. Germline V gives CDR1 SGHRS, CDR2 YFSETQ. The CDR3 has 14 amino acids. The CDR3 reads CASSPTGSEETQYF. For the CDR3, the DNA is TGCGCCAGCAGCCCAACAGGGTCGGAAGAGACCCAGTACTTC.

This clonotype showed up just a few times. The gene calls are TRBV20-1 and TRBJ1-2, with D maybe TRBD1 (5 bases). Germline assignment: CDR1 DFQATT and CDR2 SNEGSKA (reference sequence). The CDR3 totals 13 residues. CDR3 residues: CTPGQAVSHGYTF. CDR3 in DNA: TGCACCCCGGGGCAGGCGGTATCCCACGGCTACACCTTC.

V usage is TRBV7-2 and J usage is TRBJ2-1, with 12 bases that match TRBD2. V trimming: 3 bases; J trimming: 0 bases; junction bases outside the gene matches: 3. The CDR3 consists of 17 residues. Germline CDR1 SGHTA, CDR2 FQGNSA. CDR3 sequence reads: CASSFPTSGSSYNEQFF. The CDR3 DNA reads as TGTGCCAGCAGCTTCCCGACTAGCGGGAGCTCCTACAATGAGCAGTTCTTC.